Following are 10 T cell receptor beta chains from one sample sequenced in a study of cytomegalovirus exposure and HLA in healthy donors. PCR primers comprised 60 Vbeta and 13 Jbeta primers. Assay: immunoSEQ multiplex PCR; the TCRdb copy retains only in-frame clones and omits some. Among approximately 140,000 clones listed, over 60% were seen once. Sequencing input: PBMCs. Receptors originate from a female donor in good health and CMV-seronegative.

CDR3 coding DNA: TGTGCCAGCAGCTCCTATAGCGGGGCTGGGGCCGGGGAGCTGTTTTTT. It specifies CASSSYSGAGAGELFF. The gene calls are TRBV7-3 and TRBJ2-2, with 8 nucleotides matching TRBD2. The CDR3 runs 16 residues. In germline, CDR1 is SGHTA, CDR2 FQGTGA. The junction had 10 bases not matched to a gene; V was cut back by 4 bases and J by 6 bases.

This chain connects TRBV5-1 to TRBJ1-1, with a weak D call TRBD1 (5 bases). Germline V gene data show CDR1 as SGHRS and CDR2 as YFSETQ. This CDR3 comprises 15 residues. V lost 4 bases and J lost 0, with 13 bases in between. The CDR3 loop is CASSLQAGMNTEAFF. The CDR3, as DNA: TGCGCCAGCAGCCTGCAGGCAGGGATGAACACTGAAGCTTTCTTT. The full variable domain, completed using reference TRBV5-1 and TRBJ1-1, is KAGVTQTPRYLIKTRGQQVTLSCSPISGHRSVSWYQQTPGQGLQFLFEYFSETQRNKGNFPGRFSGRQFSNSRSEMNVSTLELGDSALYLCASSLQAGMNTEAFFGQGTRLTVV.

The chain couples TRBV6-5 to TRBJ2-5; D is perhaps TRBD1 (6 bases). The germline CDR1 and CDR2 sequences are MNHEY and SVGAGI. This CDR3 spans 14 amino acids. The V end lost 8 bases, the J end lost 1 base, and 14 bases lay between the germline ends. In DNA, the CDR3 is TGTGCCAGCGCAGCTGGACAGAGCCAAGAGACCCAGTACTTC. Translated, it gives CASAAGQSQETQYF.

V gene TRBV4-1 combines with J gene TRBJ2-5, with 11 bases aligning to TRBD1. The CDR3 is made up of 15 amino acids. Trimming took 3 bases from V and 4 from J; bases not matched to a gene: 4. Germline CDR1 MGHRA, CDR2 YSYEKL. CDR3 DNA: TGCGCCAGCAGCCAGGGACAGGGGGGAGGAGAGACCCAGTACTTC. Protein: CASSQGQGGGETQYF.

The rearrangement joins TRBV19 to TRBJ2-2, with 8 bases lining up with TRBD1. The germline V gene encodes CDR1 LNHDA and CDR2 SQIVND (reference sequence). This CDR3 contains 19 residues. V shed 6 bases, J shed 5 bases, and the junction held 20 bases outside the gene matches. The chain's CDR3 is CASSPAQGQVFLRTGELFF. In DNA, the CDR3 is TGTGCCAGTAGCCCGGCGCAGGGACAGGTCTTTTTGAGGACCGGGGAGCTGTTTTTT.

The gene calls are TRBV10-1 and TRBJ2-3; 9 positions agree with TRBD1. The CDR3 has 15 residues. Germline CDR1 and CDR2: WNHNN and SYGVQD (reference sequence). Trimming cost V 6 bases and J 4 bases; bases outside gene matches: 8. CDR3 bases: TGCGCCAGCAGGTCGGGACAGGGTGGCGCAGATACGCAGTATTTT. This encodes CASRSGQGGADTQYF.

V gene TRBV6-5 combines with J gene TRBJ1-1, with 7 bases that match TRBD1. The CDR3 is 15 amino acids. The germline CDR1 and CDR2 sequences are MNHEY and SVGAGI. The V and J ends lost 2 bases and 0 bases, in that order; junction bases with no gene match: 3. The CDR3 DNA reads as TGTGCCAGCAGTTACGAGGGGGCCATGAACACTGAAGCTTTCTTT. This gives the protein CASSYEGAMNTEAFF.

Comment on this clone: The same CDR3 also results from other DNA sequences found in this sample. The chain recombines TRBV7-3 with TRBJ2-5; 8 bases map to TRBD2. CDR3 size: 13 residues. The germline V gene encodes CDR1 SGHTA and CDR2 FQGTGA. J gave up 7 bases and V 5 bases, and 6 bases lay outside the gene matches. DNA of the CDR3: TGTGCCAGCAGCACGGGGGGGCCAGGGACCCAGTACTTC. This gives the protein CASSTGGPGTQYF.

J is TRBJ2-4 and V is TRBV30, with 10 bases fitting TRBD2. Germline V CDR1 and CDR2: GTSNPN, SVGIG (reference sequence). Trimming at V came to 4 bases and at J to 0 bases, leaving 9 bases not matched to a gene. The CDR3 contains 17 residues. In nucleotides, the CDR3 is TGTGCCTGGAATAGCGGGAGGACCAATTTAGCCAAAAACATTCAGTACTTC. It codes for CAWNSGRTNLAKNIQYF.

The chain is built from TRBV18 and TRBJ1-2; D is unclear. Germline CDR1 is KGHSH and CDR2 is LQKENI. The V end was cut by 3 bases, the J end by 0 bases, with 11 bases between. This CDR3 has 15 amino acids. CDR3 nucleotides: TGTGCCAGCTCACCCACGACCGACACTAACTATGGCTACACCTTC. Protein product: CASSPTTDTNYGYTF.